This T cell receptor (beta chain) is drawn from a study of cytomegalovirus exposure and HLA in healthy donors. The germline gives CDR1 MNHNY, CDR2 SVGAGI (reference sequence). Germline trimming cut 7 bases from V and 9 bases from J; bases unmatched to any gene: 14. The CDR3 has 15 amino acids. In the PCR, 60 Vbeta and 13 Jbeta primers were used. Method: immunoSEQ multiplex PCR; TCRdb's copy keeps in-frame clones and lacks some. The sample holds 170,000 or so clones; 80% to 90% are singletons and the top ten take 6.4%. With respect to this clone: Its antigen is undetermined.

Findings and caveats of the study: Rare sequences made up most TCRs, while some public TCRs were found in many donors. Another analysis was done later, and it associated approximately 18,000 TCR beta sequences with HLA alleles at 0.05 false discovery rate. Versus the roughly 700-donor mean, an Asian-associated ancestry cluster reportedly showed fewer N-insertions in a later analysis.

The chain employs TRBV6-6 and TRBJ2-1; 8 positions match TRBD2. Sequencing used PBMCs. The clonotype was recovered from a man in his forties or fifties in good health and CMV-seropositive. In DNA form, the CDR3 reads TGTGCCAGCAAATGGGGGACTAGGGGTGGCGGTGAGCAGTTCTTC. This sequence encodes CASKWGTRGGGEQFF.